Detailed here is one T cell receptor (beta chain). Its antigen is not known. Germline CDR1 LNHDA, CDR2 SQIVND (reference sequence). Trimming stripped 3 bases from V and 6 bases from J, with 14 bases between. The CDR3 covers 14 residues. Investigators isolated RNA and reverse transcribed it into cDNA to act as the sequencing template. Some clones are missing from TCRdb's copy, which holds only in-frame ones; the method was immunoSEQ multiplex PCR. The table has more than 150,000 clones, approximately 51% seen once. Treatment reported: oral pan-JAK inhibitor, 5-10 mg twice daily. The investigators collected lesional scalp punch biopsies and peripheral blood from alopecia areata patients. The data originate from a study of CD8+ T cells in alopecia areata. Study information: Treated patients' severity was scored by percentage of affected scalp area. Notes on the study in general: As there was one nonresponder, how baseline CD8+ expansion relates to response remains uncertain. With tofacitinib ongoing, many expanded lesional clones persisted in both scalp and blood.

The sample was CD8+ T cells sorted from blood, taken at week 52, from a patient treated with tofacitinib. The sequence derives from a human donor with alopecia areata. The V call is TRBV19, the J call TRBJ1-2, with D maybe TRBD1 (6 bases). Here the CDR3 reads CASSIWTVIDGYTF. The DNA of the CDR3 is TGTGCCAGTAGTATCTGGACAGTCATCGATGGCTACACCTTC.